This is a list of T cell receptor beta chains from one sample in a study of blood T cell repertoires in COVID-19. Sequencing used immunoSEQ multiplex PCR; TCRdb keeps in-frame clones, though not all of them. Of 250,000 to 350,000 clones in the sample, 90% are singletons; the top ten hold less than 3.5%. Sample: peripheral blood. The receptors come from a young woman with COVID-19, enrolled during active disease. Each CDR3 is given with its conserved first and last residue. The order of the fields is clone size, V gene, J gene, D gene, CDR3 protein, CDR3 DNA. D genes are given only for firm matches. A clone size is listed for some rows: how often the clone was seen (once, few, many), or a class if it is expanded.

>.|TRBV11-2|TRBJ2-7|TRBD2
CASSLGLAGHEQYF
TGTGCCAGCAGCTTAGGACTAGCGGGGCACGAGCAGTACTTC
>.|TRBV28|TRBJ2-7|TRBD1
CASSAPGTGGYEQYF
TGTGCCAGCAGTGCCCCCGGGACAGGGGGCTACGAGCAGTACTTC
>.|TRBV5-1|TRBJ2-1|.
CASSLVGRGGYNEQFF
TGCGCCAGCAGCTTGGTTGGCAGGGGCGGGTACAATGAGCAGTTCTTC
>once|TRBV5-1|TRBJ1-1|.
CASSLGGAMNTEAFF
TGCGCCAGCAGCTTAGGTGGGGCCATGAACACTGAAGCTTTCTTT
>.|TRBV2|TRBJ2-1|.
CASSATASSYNEQFF
TGTGCCAGCAGTGCGACAGCCAGCTCCTACAATGAGCAGTTCTTC
>.|TRBV9|TRBJ2-1|TRBD2
CASSRLAGAYNEQFF
TGTGCCAGCAGCCGACTAGCGGGTGCCTACAATGAGCAGTTCTTC
>.|TRBV19|TRBJ2-6|TRBD2
CASSMGGRSGANVLTF
TGTGCCAGTAGTATGGGAGGGAGGTCTGGGGCCAACGTCCTGACTTTC
>.|TRBV28|TRBJ1-1|TRBD1
CASSRWTGQNTEAFF
TGTGCCAGCAGCCGATGGACAGGCCAGAACACTGAAGCTTTCTTT
>.|TRBV5-1|TRBJ2-7|.
CASSLDRSLLGQYF
TGCGCCAGCAGCCTGGACAGATCTCTCCTTGGGCAGTACTTC
>.|TRBV19|TRBJ1-2|.
CASSYQGIHYGYTF
TGTGCCAGTAGTTATCAGGGGATTCACTATGGCTACACCTTC
>.|TRBV4-2|TRBJ1-1|.
CASSRPEVENTEAFF
TGTGCCAGCAGCCGCCCGGAGGTAGAGAACACTGAAGCTTTCTTT
>.|TRBV19|TRBJ2-3|TRBD2
CASRTSGSADTQYF
TGTGCCAGTAGGACTAGCGGGAGTGCAGATACGCAGTATTTT
>.|TRBV19|TRBJ1-1|TRBD1
CASSTGQGGTEAFF
TGTGCCAGTAGTACGGGACAGGGGGGCACTGAAGCTTTCTTT
>.|TRBV29-1|TRBJ2-2|.
CSSGENTGELFF
TGCAGCTCCGGGGAGAACACCGGGGAGCTGTTTTTT
>.|TRBV4-1|TRBJ2-6|TRBD1
CASSPYYADRVVRSGANVLTF
TGCGCCAGCAGCCCGTACTATGCCGACAGGGTTGTTAGATCTGGGGCCAACGTCCTGACTTTC
>.|TRBV19|TRBJ2-1|.
CASSIAGYSYNEQFF
TGTGCCAGTAGTATAGCAGGTTACTCCTACAATGAGCAGTTCTTC
>.|TRBV3-1/TRBV3-2|TRBJ1-6|TRBD1
CASRQGGRSSYNSPLHF
TGTGCCAGCAGACAGGGGGGCAGGAGCTCCTATAATTCACCCCTCCACTTT
>.|TRBV6-1|TRBJ2-3|TRBD2
CASSGRLAGNTDTQYF
TGTGCCAGCAGTGGCCGACTAGCGGGTAACACAGATACGCAGTATTTT
>.|TRBV11-2|TRBJ2-5|.
CASSLSGLSTETQYF
TGTGCCAGCAGCTTATCCGGACTATCAACAGAGACCCAGTACTTC
>.|TRBV5-4|TRBJ1-4|.
CASSDGRGRVEKLFF
TGTGCCAGCAGCGATGGGAGAGGAAGAGTTGAAAAACTGTTTTTT
>once|TRBV6-5|TRBJ2-1|TRBD2
CATQELFGGGHEQFF
TGTGCCACCCAAGAGTTGTTCGGGGGAGGGCATGAGCAGTTCTTC
>.|TRBV4-1|TRBJ1-2|.
CASSLQGDYGYTF
TGCGCCAGCAGCCTCCAGGGCGACTATGGCTACACCTTC
>.|TRBV27|TRBJ2-7|.
CASSFSTGHYEQYF
TGTGCCAGCAGTTTTTCGACAGGCCACTACGAGCAGTACTTC
>.|TRBV29-1|TRBJ2-5|TRBD1
CSVGITGGRETQYF
TGCAGCGTTGGGATAACAGGGGGGAGAGAGACCCAGTACTTC
>.|TRBV10-3|TRBJ1-4|.
CAISRLATNEKLFF
TGTGCCATCAGCCGACTTGCAACTAATGAAAAACTGTTTTTT
>.|TRBV12-5|TRBJ2-7|TRBD1
CASGLTGSTSYEQYF
TGTGCTAGTGGTCTGACAGGGTCGACGTCCTACGAGCAGTACTTC
>once|TRBV27|TRBJ2-3|.
CASSWSGVSTDTQYF
TGTGCCAGCAGTTGGTCCGGGGTAAGCACAGATACGCAGTATTTT
>few|TRBV19|TRBJ1-1|.
CASSIEEGGSTEAFF
TGTGCCAGTAGTATAGAAGAGGGGGGGTCCACTGAAGCTTTCTTT